Sequencing of this T cell receptor (beta chain) was carried out in a study of cytomegalovirus exposure and HLA in healthy donors. The study, taken as a whole, reports: It was approximately 150 TCR beta chains that were listed as cytomegalovirus-associated. Using the classifier, cytomegalovirus status was reportedly diagnosed with high specificity and sensitivity.

Measured with immunoSEQ multiplex PCR; TCRdb has only the in-frame clones, and not every one. The sample lists roughly 48,000 clones, about 88% occurring once. The trim removed 2 bases at V and 1 base at J, leaving 2 bases unmatched. The CDR3 consists of 15 residues. The germline V gene encodes CDR1 GTSNPN and CDR2 SVGIG (reference sequence). Remarks on this clone: What it binds is unknown.

V usage is TRBV30 and J usage is TRBJ2-3; 11 bases fit TRBD2. This TCR came from a woman younger than 45 in good health and CMV-seronegative. The sample consisted of PBMCs. The CDR3 sequence is CAWSTGLAGTDTQYF. DNA of the CDR3: TGTGCCTGGAGTACGGGACTAGCGGGCACAGATACGCAGTATTTT.